This TCR beta chain originates from a study of STAT5B mutations in CD4+ large granular lymphocyte leukemia. The study, taken as a whole, reports: TRBV06-family usage was enriched in top patient clones (8/27) versus controls (2/35). Patient CD4-sorted repertoires stayed more clonal than healthy ones after leukemic-clone removal. No patients shared main leukemic clonotypes, though about 24% appeared at low frequency elsewhere.

Clones were read by immunoSEQ multiplex PCR, and TCRdb kept only the in-frame ones, dropping some. The data show roughly 23,000 clones, more than 75% seen once. Comment on this clone: Antigen: not known.

The CDR3 runs to 18 residues. The germline CDR1 and CDR2 sequences are SGDLS and YYNGEE. Between the trimmed V and J ends, which lost 1 base and 0 bases, there was a span of 18 bases. The clonotype comes from a human donor in good health. This chain uses TRBV9 with TRBJ2-3; TRBD1 or TRBD2 may be the D gene (5 bases each). Sequenced sample: CD4+ T cells from blood buffy coats. CDR3 coding DNA: TGTGCCAGCAGCGTAATGTCGGGGCGGACCTTTAGCACAGATACGCAGTATTTT. This translates into CASSVMSGRTFSTDTQYF.